This T cell receptor (beta chain) came from a study of T cells in placental villitis. Regarding the complete study: Two of the control placentae were from preterm deliveries, but examination found no significant pathology in either one. The study compared placental TCR-beta repertoires across villitis of unknown etiology, gestational-age-matched unaffected controls, and infectious villitis to test an allograft-versus-infection hypothesis.

What the authors observed across the whole study: Higher CMV-specific clone frequencies were found in infectious CMV cases than in villitis of unknown etiology (about 0.01 vs 0.001), and no difference in CMV-specific clone frequencies was seen between villitis of unknown etiology and controls. Small amounts of decidua were contained in the paraffin blocks, so some of the captured T cells, especially in controls, may have been decidual rather than villous infiltrates. Clonality was higher in villitis of unknown etiology placentae than in controls (median approximately 0.05 versus 0.006, p=0.0025), a result indicating clonal expansion. Sequencing bulk tissue made it impossible to distinguish helper, regulatory or cytotoxic T cells or to tell maternal from fetal T cells, and the approach excluded gamma-delta receptors.

Roughly 10 control placentae without villitis were matched to the villitis of unknown etiology cases on the basis of gestational age at delivery. Placentae were collected after delivery and examined grossly and histologically before archival tissue was selected. Five 10-micron scrolls were cut from each FFPE block, and DNA was then isolated using the AllPrep DNA/RNA FFPE Tissue kit. NanoDrop was used to check DNA concentration and purity, while a Bioanalyzer was used to assess RNA quality. The count of this clone is one. Its antigen has not been determined. No much larger clone exists at a distance of one base, and base qualities are not known. The immunoSEQ v4 bias-controlled multiplex PCR assay, performed blinded to group allocation, was used to amplify TCR-beta CDR3 regions from genomic DNA. To estimate the quantities of nucleated cells and T cells in each sample, reference gene primers were included together with the TCR-beta primers. Sequencing of the libraries was performed on an Illumina MiSeq with a 100-cycle paired-end protocol. Per the source publication's procedure: Diversity and richness were calculated in immunoSEQ Analyzer software; richness by iChao1, clonality based on Pielou evenness and Shannon diversity (0-1, higher means less diverse). Using confidence 3 and substitution 2, CDR3 amino acid sequences together with their V/J genes were queried against VDJdb for CMV, EBV and influenza A specificities. TCR-beta amino acid clonotype overlap between villitis of unknown etiology, infectious villitis and control repertoires was assessed with the Morisita-Horn index. TCRdb took over this immuneACCESS table, retaining in-frame rearrangements with V and J assigned. Such tables are incomplete; in checked studies, under half of the missing clones stem from an unresolved V gene, and the remainder is unexplained. Clonal size and the V and J genes are those of that table, whereas D and trimming came from the DNA. A total of roughly 350 clones appear in this sample, about 98% of them only once. Roughly 4.4% of the sample rests with the top ten.

The sequenced material came from placental tissue containing maternal and fetal cells. The sequence derives from a human donor in good health; the placental T cells may come from both mother and fetus.

The DNA reads as follows: TGTGCCACCGGGTTGGGGGGACCGAATCAGCCCCAGCATTTT. Translated, this gives CATGLGGPNQPQHF. The chain is made from TRBV27 and TRBJ1-5, and the D gene may be TRBD1, 5 bases matching. V loses 10 bases of germline sequence and J loses 4 bases, and the interval between the two ends is 17 bases. The CDR1 and CDR2 encoded by the germline V gene (reference sequence) are MNHEY and SMNVEV. The CDR3, from cysteine to phenylalanine, totals 14 residues. Only the CDR3 DNA stays, 42 bases, in frame from base 1.